The rows below give T cell receptor beta chains drawn from one sample of a study of control samples from healthy donors and cancer patients. Method: immunoSEQ multiplex PCR; TCRdb's copy keeps in-frame clones and lacks some. The repertoire holds 150,000 to 200,000 clones, with about 86% as singletons. The material sequenced was blood. The source of these receptors is a man aged 18 to 29 in good health. CDR3s include the opening cysteine and the closing phenylalanine or tryptophan.

cdr3_aa: CASSRISVTGELFF; v_call: TRBV3-1/TRBV3-2; j_call: TRBJ2-2
cdr3_aa: CASSNQETQYF; v_call: TRBV5-1; j_call: TRBJ2-5
cdr3_aa: CASSSGPPQGGPQHF; v_call: TRBV21-1; j_call: TRBJ1-5
cdr3_aa: CASSQRGGTDTQYF; v_call: TRBV11-2; j_call: TRBJ2-3
cdr3_aa: CASRGDTQYF; v_call: TRBV12-3/TRBV12-4; j_call: TRBJ2-3
cdr3_aa: CAWSAADRGRLGNQPQHF; v_call: TRBV30; j_call: TRBJ1-5
cdr3_aa: CASSRGADTQYF; v_call: TRBV9; j_call: TRBJ2-3
cdr3_aa: CASSLTEAQPQHF; v_call: TRBV4-1; j_call: TRBJ1-5
cdr3_aa: CASSPGTGAGDYGYTF; v_call: TRBV7-2; j_call: TRBJ1-2
cdr3_aa: CAWSASTGIVYEQYF; v_call: TRBV30; j_call: TRBJ2-7
cdr3_aa: CASSLSGSNTEAFF; v_call: TRBV7-9; j_call: TRBJ1-1
cdr3_aa: CASSSPGQGASRYNSPLHF; v_call: TRBV6-2/TRBV6-3; j_call: TRBJ1-6
cdr3_aa: CASSVSGLPYEQYF; v_call: TRBV7-2; j_call: TRBJ2-7
cdr3_aa: CASSLRQMNTEAFF; v_call: TRBV5-5; j_call: TRBJ1-1
cdr3_aa: CASSLMGRPSNTEAFF; v_call: TRBV7-2; j_call: TRBJ1-1
cdr3_aa: CASSQNRYEQYF; v_call: TRBV4-2; j_call: TRBJ2-7
cdr3_aa: CASSAGQGAYNEQFF; v_call: TRBV9; j_call: TRBJ2-1
cdr3_aa: CASSAGGGPDTQYF; v_call: TRBV9; j_call: TRBJ2-3
cdr3_aa: CASRESGGAGTGELFF; v_call: TRBV11-2; j_call: TRBJ2-2
cdr3_aa: CASSTGYYNEQFF; v_call: TRBV19; j_call: TRBJ2-1
cdr3_aa: CATSRITFPQHF; v_call: TRBV6-6; j_call: TRBJ1-5
cdr3_aa: CATSRDLARSGYTF; v_call: TRBV15; j_call: TRBJ1-2
cdr3_aa: CASRPPGGAGHSPLHF; v_call: TRBV6-6; j_call: TRBJ1-6
cdr3_aa: CASRGDRGAEKLFF; v_call: TRBV11-2; j_call: TRBJ1-4
cdr3_aa: CSACDSGGAYNEQFF; v_call: TRBV20-1; j_call: TRBJ2-1
cdr3_aa: CASSHNFGAGGSYEQYF; v_call: TRBV5-6; j_call: TRBJ2-7
cdr3_aa: CASSLSASSYNEQFF; v_call: TRBV7-3; j_call: TRBJ2-1
cdr3_aa: CASSREGETYEQYF; v_call: TRBV6-2/TRBV6-3; j_call: TRBJ2-7
cdr3_aa: CASGLRPFAGRLSYEQYF; v_call: TRBV12-5; j_call: TRBJ2-7
cdr3_aa: CASSLGKGEKLFF; v_call: TRBV12-3/TRBV12-4; j_call: TRBJ1-4
cdr3_aa: CASSLRQGTQPQHF; v_call: TRBV6-2/TRBV6-3; j_call: TRBJ1-5
cdr3_aa: CASSRLIRDSTYEQYF; v_call: TRBV28; j_call: TRBJ2-7
cdr3_aa: CASSQMSTGGEAFF; v_call: TRBV3-1/TRBV3-2; j_call: TRBJ1-1
cdr3_aa: CASSSDREAFGSPLHF; v_call: TRBV5-5; j_call: TRBJ1-6
cdr3_aa: CASSPGTSYTDTQYF; v_call: TRBV5-1; j_call: TRBJ2-3
cdr3_aa: CASSQDSGNLAYTF; v_call: TRBV4-3; j_call: TRBJ1-2
cdr3_aa: CASSLSPGQGYEQYF; v_call: TRBV7-8; j_call: TRBJ2-7
cdr3_aa: CASSQVFEKLFF; v_call: TRBV4-1; j_call: TRBJ1-4
cdr3_aa: CASSIPRGSSYNEQFF; v_call: TRBV19; j_call: TRBJ2-1
cdr3_aa: CASSNTGTEYGYTF; v_call: TRBV28; j_call: TRBJ1-2
cdr3_aa: CASSDTENTIYF; v_call: TRBV2; j_call: TRBJ1-3
cdr3_aa: CASSDPEPRAFF; v_call: TRBV6-2/TRBV6-3; j_call: TRBJ1-1